One TCR beta chain is described in this entry. Its target is not known. TCRdb's table, derived via immunoSEQ multiplex PCR, lists solely in-frame clones and lacks some. The sample lists 30,000 to 40,000 clones; 75% were seen once. The rectum was sampled with one to two pinch biopsies at colonoscopy. The V gene lost 5 bases and the J gene lost 5 bases, with 10 bases spanning the gap. The CDR3 has 13 amino acids. Germline loops: CDR1 MRHNA, CDR2 SNTAGT. This entry belongs to a study of pediatric ulcerative colitis. Study-wide results and limits: Two rectal clonotypes were found only in ulcerative colitis patients, all of them.

V gene TRBV6-4 combines with J gene TRBJ2-1; no firm D call. The specimen was gut tissue. This sequence originates from a boy aged 10-17 years with severe ulcerative colitis. CDR3 sequence (DNA): TGTGCCAGCAGTCCTGGCAGAGACAATGAGCAGTTCTTC. Residues: CASSPGRDNEQFF.